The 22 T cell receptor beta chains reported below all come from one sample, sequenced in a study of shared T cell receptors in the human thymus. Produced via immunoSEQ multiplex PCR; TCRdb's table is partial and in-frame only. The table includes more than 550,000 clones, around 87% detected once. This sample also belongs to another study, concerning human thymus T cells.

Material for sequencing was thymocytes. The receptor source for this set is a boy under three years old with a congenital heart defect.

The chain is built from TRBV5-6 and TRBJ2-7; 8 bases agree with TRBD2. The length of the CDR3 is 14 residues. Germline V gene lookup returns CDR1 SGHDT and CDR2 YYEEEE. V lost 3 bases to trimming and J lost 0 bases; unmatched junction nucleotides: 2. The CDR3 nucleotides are TGTGCCAGCAGCTGGCGGGGGGTCTCCTACGAGCAGTACTTC. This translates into CASSWRGVSYEQYF.

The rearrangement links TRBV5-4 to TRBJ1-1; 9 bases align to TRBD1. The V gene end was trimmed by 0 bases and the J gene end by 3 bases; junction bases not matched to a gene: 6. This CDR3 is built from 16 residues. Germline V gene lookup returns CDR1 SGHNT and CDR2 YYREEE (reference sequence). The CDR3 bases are TGTGCCAGCAGCTTGGCACAGGGGGCCCCTTACACTGAAGCTTTCTTT. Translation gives CASSLAQGAPYTEAFF.

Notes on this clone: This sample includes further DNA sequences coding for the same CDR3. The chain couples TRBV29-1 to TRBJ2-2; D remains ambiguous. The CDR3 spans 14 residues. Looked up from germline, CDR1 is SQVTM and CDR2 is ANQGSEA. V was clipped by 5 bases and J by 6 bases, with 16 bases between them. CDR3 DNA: TGCAGCGTTCCAATGACAACAATCCCCGGGGAGCTGTTTTTT. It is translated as CSVPMTTIPGELFF.

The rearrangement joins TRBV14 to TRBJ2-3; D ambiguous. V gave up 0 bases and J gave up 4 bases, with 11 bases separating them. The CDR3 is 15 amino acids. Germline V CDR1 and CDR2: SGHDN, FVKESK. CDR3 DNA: TGTGCCAGCAGCCAAGATTTCCTAGGCCCAGATACGCAGTATTTT. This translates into CASSQDFLGPDTQYF.

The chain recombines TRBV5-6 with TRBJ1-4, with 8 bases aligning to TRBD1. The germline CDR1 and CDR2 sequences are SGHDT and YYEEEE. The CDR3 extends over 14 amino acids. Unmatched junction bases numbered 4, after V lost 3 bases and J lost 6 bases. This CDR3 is CASSYPTGDEKLFF. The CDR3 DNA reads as TGTGCCAGCAGCTACCCGACAGGGGATGAAAAACTGTTTTTT.

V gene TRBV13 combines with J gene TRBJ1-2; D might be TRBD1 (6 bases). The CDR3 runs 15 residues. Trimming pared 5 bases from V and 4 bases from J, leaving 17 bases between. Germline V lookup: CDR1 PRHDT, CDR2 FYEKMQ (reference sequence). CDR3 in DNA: TGTGCCAGCAGCAAACCTCTTCAACAGGGCTATGGCTACACCTTC. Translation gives CASSKPLQQGYGYTF.

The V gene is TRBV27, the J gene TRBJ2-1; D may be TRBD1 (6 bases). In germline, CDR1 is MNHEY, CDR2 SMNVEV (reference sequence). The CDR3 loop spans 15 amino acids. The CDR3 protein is CRVAKDSHSYNEQFF. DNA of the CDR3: TGTAGAGTAGCCAAGGACAGTCACTCCTACAATGAGCAGTTCTTC.

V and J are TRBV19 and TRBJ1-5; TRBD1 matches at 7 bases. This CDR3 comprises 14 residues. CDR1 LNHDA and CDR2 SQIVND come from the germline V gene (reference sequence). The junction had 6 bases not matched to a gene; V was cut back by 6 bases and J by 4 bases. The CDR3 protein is CASSQGQINQPQHF. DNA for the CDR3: TGTGCCAGTAGCCAGGGACAGATAAATCAGCCCCAGCATTTT.

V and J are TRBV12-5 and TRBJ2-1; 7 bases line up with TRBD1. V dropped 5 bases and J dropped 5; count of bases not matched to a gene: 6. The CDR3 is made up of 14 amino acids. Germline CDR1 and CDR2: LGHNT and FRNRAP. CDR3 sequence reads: CASGPRDSDNEQFF. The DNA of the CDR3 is TGTGCTAGTGGTCCTCGGGACAGCGACAATGAGCAGTTCTTC. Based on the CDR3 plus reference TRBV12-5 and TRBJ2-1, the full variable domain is DARVTQTPRHKVTEMGQEVTMRCQPILGHNTVFWYRQTMMQGLELLAYFRNRAPLDDSGMPKDRFSAEMPDATLATLKIQPSEPRDSAVYFCASGPRDSDNEQFFGPGTRLTVL.

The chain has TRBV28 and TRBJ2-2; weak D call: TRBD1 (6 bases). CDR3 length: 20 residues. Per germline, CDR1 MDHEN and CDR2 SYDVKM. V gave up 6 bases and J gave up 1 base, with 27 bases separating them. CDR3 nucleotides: TGTGCCAGCAGCCACAGAACAGGGATCCACCCTCTCAGGAACACCGGGGAGCTGTTTTTT. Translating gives CASSHRTGIHPLRNTGELFF.

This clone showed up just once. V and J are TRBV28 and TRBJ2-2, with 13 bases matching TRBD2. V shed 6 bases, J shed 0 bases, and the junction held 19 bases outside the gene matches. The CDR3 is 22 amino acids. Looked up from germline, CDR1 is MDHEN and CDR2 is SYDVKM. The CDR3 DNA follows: TGTGCCAGCAGCCCACCCCGAAAAACTAGCGGGGGGGGCCTCGCGAACACCGGGGAGCTGTTTTTT. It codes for CASSPPRKTSGGGLANTGELFF. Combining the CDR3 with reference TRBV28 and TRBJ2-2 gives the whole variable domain DVKVTQSSRYLVKRTGEKVFLECVQDMDHENMFWYRQDPGLGLRLIYFSYDVKMKEKGDIPEGYSVSREKKERFSLILESASTNQTSMYLCASSPPRKTSGGGLANTGELFFGEGSRLTVL.

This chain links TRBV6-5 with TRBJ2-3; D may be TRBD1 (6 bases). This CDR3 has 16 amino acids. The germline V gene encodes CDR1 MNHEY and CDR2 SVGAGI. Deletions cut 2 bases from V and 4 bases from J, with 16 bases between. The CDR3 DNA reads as TGTGCCAGCAGTTACAAACAGGGTGTGGGAGCAGATACGCAGTATTTT. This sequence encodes CASSYKQGVGADTQYF.

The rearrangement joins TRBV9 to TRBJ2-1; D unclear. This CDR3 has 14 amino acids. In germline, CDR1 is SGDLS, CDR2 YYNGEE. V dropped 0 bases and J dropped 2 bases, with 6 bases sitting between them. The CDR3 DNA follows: TGTGCCAGCAGCGTAGGTGTAACCTACAATGAGCAGTTCTTC. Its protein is CASSVGVTYNEQFF.

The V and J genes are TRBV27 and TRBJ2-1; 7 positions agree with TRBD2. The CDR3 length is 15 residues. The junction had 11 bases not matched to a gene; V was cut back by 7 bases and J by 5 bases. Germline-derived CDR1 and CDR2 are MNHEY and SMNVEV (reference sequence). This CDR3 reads CASTARASGNNEQFF. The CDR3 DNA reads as TGTGCCAGCACCGCCCGGGCTAGCGGCAACAATGAGCAGTTCTTC.

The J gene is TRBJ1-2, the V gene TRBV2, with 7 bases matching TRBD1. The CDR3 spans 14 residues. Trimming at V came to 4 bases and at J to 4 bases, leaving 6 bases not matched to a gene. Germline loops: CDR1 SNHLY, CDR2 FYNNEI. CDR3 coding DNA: TGTGCCAGCAGTGGACAGGGTGGTGCCTATGGCTACACCTTC. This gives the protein CASSGQGGAYGYTF.

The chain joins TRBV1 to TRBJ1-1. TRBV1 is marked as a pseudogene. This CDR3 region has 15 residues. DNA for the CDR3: TGCACCAGCAGCCTAAAGATGTCCGGGAAGACTGAAGCTTTCTTT. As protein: CTSSLKMSGKTEAFF.

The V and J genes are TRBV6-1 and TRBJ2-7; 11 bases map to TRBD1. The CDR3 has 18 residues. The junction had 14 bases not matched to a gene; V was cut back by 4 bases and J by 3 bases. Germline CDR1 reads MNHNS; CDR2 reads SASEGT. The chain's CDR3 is CASSALPTTGQGGYEQYF. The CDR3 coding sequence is TGTGCCAGCAGTGCCCTGCCCACGACGGGACAGGGGGGCTACGAGCAGTACTTC.

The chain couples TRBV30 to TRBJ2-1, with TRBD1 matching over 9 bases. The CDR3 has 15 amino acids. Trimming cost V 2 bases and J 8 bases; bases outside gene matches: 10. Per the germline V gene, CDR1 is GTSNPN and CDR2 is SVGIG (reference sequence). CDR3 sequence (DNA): TGTGCCTGGAGTAACCGGGACAGGGTGCACTATGAGCAGTTCTTC. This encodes CAWSNRDRVHYEQFF.

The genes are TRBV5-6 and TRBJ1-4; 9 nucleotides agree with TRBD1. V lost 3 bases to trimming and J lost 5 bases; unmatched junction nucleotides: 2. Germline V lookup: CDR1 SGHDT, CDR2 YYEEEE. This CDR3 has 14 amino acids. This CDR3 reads CASSSGTGNEKLFF. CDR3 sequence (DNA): TGTGCCAGCAGCTCCGGGACAGGGAATGAAAAACTGTTTTTT.

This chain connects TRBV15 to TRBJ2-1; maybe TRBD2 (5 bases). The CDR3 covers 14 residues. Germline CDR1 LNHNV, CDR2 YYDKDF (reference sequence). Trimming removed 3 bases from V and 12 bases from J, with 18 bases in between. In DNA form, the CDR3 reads TGTGCCACCAGCAGTCCCAGACAAAACGAGGGGCAGTTCTTC. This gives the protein CATSSPRQNEGQFF.

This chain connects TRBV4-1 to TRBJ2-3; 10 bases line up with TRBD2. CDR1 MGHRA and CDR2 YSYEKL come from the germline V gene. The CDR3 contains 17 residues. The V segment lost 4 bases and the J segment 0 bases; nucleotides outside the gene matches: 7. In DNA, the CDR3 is TGCGCCAGCAGCCGCGCCCCGGGACTAGCGAGCACAGATACGCAGTATTTT. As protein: CASSRAPGLASTDTQYF.

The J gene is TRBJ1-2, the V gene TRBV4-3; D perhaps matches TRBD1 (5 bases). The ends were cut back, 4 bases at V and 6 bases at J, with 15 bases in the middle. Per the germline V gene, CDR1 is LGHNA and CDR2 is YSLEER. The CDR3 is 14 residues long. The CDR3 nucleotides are TGCGCCAGCAGCCTGATGGGGGAGGGGAATGGCTACACCTTC. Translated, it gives CASSLMGEGNGYTF.